Listed here is a single T cell receptor beta chain. Its antigen remains unidentified. This sample stems from a study of graft-versus-host responses after intestinal transplantation. Some clones are missing from TCRdb's copy, which holds only in-frame ones; the method was immunoSEQ multiplex PCR. Here the sample spans over 100,000 clones, approximately 92% being singletons. The sequence was obtained from a human donor who received an intestinal transplant. Specimen: unstimulated CD4+ T cells sorted from spleen or lymph node cells, collected before intestinal transplant.

CDR3: CASSLSSTGGFFYGYTF. Here the CDR3 DNA reads TGTGCCAGCAGTTTATCCTCGACAGGGGGCTTCTTCTATGGCTACACCTTC. J is TRBJ1-2 and V is TRBV28; 10 bases agree with TRBD1. Germline lookup yields CDR1 MDHEN and CDR2 SYDVKM. With V trimmed by 1 base and J by 4 bases, 9 bases remained unmatched. There are 17 residues in the CDR3.